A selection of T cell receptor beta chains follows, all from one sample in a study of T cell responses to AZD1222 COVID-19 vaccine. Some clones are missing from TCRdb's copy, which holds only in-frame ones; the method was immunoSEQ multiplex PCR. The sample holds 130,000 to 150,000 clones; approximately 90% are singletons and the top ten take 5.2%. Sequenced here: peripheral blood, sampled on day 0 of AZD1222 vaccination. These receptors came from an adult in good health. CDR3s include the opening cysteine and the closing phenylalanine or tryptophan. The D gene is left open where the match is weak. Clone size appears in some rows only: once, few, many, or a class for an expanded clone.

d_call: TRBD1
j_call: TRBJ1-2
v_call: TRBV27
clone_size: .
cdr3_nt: TGTGCCAGCAGCCCCGGACAGGCCTTCTATGGCTACACCTTC
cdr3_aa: CASSPGQAFYGYTF

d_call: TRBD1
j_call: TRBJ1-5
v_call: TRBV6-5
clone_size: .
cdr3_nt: TGTGCCAGCAGTCCAAACAGGGGGTTTAGGGGGCCCCAGCATTTT
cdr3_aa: CASSPNRGFRGPQHF

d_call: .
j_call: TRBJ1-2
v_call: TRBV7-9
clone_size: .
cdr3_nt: TGTGCCAGCTTAAAGCACCGCTATGGCTACACCTTC
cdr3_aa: CASLKHRYGYTF

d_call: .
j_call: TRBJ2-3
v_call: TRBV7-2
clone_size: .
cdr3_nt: TGTGCCAGCAGCTTAAATTCGGGATTCACAGATACGCAGTATTTT
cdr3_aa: CASSLNSGFTDTQYF

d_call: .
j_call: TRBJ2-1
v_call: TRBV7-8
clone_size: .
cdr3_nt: TGTGCCAGCAGCCCCCGGGACAAATCCCCCCTTGTAATGTGGGGGAGCTCCTACAATGAGCAGTTCTTC
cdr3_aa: CASSPRDKSPLVMWGSSYNEQFF

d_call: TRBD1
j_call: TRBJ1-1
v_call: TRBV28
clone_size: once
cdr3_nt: TGTGCCAGCAGTAAGACAGGGGGTGACACTGAAGCTTTCTTT
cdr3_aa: CASSKTGGDTEAFF

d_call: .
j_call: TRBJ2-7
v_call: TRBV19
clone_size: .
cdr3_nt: TGTGCCACCTCCTCCCCACACGAGCAGTACTTC
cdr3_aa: CATSSPHEQYF

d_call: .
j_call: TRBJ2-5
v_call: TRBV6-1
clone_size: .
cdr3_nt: TGTGCCAGCAGTGAATCTCTAGCGGAGACCCAGTACTTC
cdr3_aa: CASSESLAETQYF

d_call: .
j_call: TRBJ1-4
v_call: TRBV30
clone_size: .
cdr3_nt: TGTGCCTGGAGTGTACGGGGTACTAATGAAAAACTGTTTTTT
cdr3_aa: CAWSVRGTNEKLFF

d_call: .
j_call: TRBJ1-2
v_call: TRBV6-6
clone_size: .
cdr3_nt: TGTGCCAGCAGTCCGCCACCCCGGGACTCCCGTCCCTATGGCTACACCTTC
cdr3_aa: CASSPPPRDSRPYGYTF

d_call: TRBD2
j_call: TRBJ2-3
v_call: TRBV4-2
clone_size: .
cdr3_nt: TGTGCCAGCAGCCAAGATTGGCGGGAGGGCCTCCCAGATACGCAGTATTTT
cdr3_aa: CASSQDWREGLPDTQYF